The 13 T cell receptor beta chains presented below share a single source sample, sequenced in a study of blood T cell repertoires in COVID-19. Sequencing used immunoSEQ multiplex PCR; TCRdb keeps in-frame clones, though not all of them. The data hold some 240,000 clones, with approximately 85% observed a single time. The sample taken for sequencing was PBMCs or T cells enriched from blood (not recorded which). These receptors were obtained from a woman between 50 and 59 years old who had been exposed to COVID-19.

The chain uses TRBV28 and TRBJ2-5, with D maybe TRBD2 (6 bases). This CDR3 has 21 amino acids. V was clipped by 4 bases and J by 5 bases, with 35 bases between them. Per the germline V gene, CDR1 is MDHEN and CDR2 is SYDVKM. As DNA, the CDR3 is TGTGCCAGCAGTTACTTCCCCCCCGGGACTGACGCGCAGGGATTTAGGGAGACCCAGTACTTC. It encodes CASSYFPPGTDAQGFRETQYF.

This chain links TRBV7-8 with TRBJ1-4, with D uncertain. CDR1 is SGHVS, CDR2 FQNEAQ, per germline. Trimming shortened V by 1 base and J by 7 bases, and 13 bases separated the two germline ends. CDR3 size: 15 residues. Here the CDR3 reads CASSLDRGMGEKLFF. As DNA, the CDR3 is TGTGCCAGCAGCTTAGACCGGGGAATGGGTGAAAAACTGTTTTTT.

The rearrangement uses TRBV9 and TRBJ2-1, with TRBD1 as a possible D gene (6 bases). The V gene's germline CDR1 is SGDLS and CDR2 YYNGEE. V lost 4 bases, J lost 0 bases, and 14 bases lay in between. This CDR3 spans 16 amino acids. CDR3 DNA sequence: TGTGCCAGCAGCCCACCACAGGGTAGCTCCTACAATGAGCAGTTCTTC. Protein sequence: CASSPPQGSSYNEQFF.

In this sample, this clone turned up a few times. Other DNA sequences of this sample code for an identical CDR3. This chain uses TRBV5-4 with TRBJ1-1; D gene unclear. Germline V lookup: CDR1 SGHNT, CDR2 YYREEE (reference sequence). Trimming took off 0 bases at V and 1 base at J, with 4 bases between the two ends. This CDR3 spans 13 amino acids. CDR3 nucleotides: TGTGCCAGCAGCTTGGACAGGAACACTGAAGCTTTCTTT. Translation gives CASSLDRNTEAFF.

The DNA for the CDR3 is TGTGCCAGCAGTGAACTGACAGGGGGCAACACTGAAGCTTTCTTT. As protein: CASSELTGGNTEAFF. The rearrangement uses TRBV25-1 and TRBJ1-1, with 10 bases fitting TRBD1. The CDR3 runs to 15 residues. Germline CDR1 reads MGHDK; CDR2 reads SYGVNS. V gave up 2 bases and J gave up 2 bases; unmatched junction bases: 2.

This clone came up once. The J gene is TRBJ2-1, the V gene TRBV28; 7 nucleotides align to TRBD2. Germline V lookup: CDR1 MDHEN, CDR2 SYDVKM. V shed 5 bases, J shed 3 bases, and the junction held 7 bases outside the gene matches. The CDR3 covers 15 residues. The CDR3 loop is CASSPGGRVYNEQFF. The CDR3 nucleotides are TGTGCCAGCAGTCCCGGAGGGAGGGTCTACAATGAGCAGTTCTTC.

Regarding this clone: Just one base apart from a much larger clone, this may be a read error. Other DNA sequences from this sample encode an identical CDR3 as well. In DNA, the CDR3 is TGTGCCAGCAGCCAACAGGGAGAAGCTTTCTTT. Its translation: CASSQQGEAFF. V and J are TRBV3-1 (or the pseudogene TRBV3-2) and TRBJ1-1; D is possibly TRBD1 (5 bases). Trimming shortened V by 2 bases and J by 8 bases, and 6 bases separated the two germline ends. The germline V gene encodes CDR1 LGHDT and CDR2 YNNKEL (reference sequence). The CDR3 has 11 amino acids.

V and J are TRBV10-3 and TRBJ2-2; 8 bases are a match to TRBD2. Trimming removed 0 bases from V and 5 bases from J; junction bases left unmatched: 11. This CDR3 contains 18 residues. Germline loops: CDR1 ENHRY, CDR2 SYGVKD. The CDR3 spells CAISESNLLAGVTGELFF. For the CDR3, the DNA is TGTGCCATCAGTGAGTCGAACCTTCTAGCGGGCGTGACCGGGGAGCTGTTTTTT.

The gene calls are TRBV2 and TRBJ2-7; a possible D gene is TRBD1 (6 bases). This CDR3 has 14 amino acids. Trimming took 4 bases from V and 2 from J, leaving 12 bases between them. Germline CDR1 is SNHLY and CDR2 is FYNNEI. The chain's CDR3 is CASSADSQTYEQYF. The CDR3 bases are TGTGCCAGCAGTGCGGACAGCCAGACCTACGAGCAGTACTTC.

The chain carries TRBV19 and TRBJ2-7; weak D call: TRBD1 (6 bases). This CDR3 is built from 14 residues. Germline CDR1 LNHDA, CDR2 SQIVND (reference sequence). The V end lost 3 bases, the J end lost 2 bases, and 11 bases lay between the germline ends. CDR3 DNA sequence: TGTGCCAGTAGTATTCCCGGACAGACCTACGAGCAGTACTTC. Amino acids: CASSIPGQTYEQYF.

V and J are TRBV7-2 and TRBJ2-7; TRBD1 aligns across 7 bases. V dropped 3 bases and J dropped 6; count of bases not matched to a gene: 17. Germline CDR1 is SGHTA and CDR2 is FQGNSA. This CDR3 comprises 17 residues. CDR3 amino acids: CASSFLVGPGQPAEQYF. CDR3 nucleotide sequence: TGTGCCAGCAGCTTCTTAGTAGGGCCGGGACAGCCCGCCGAGCAGTACTTC.

The rearrangement joins TRBV28 to TRBJ1-2, with unresolved D. Germline lookup yields CDR1 MDHEN and CDR2 SYDVKM. This CDR3 contains 15 residues. V was trimmed by 2 bases and J by 1 base, leaving 11 bases between them. The chain's CDR3 is CASSLNTHLNYGYTF. The CDR3 coding sequence is TGTGCCAGCAGTTTAAATACACACCTTAACTATGGCTACACCTTC.

The rearrangement uses TRBV13 and TRBJ2-3, with 10 positions matching TRBD2. Germline loops: CDR1 PRHDT, CDR2 FYEKMQ (reference sequence). Losses at the gene ends were 0 bases for V and 7 bases for J; bases not matched to a gene: 4. The CDR3 consists of 15 residues. The CDR3 coding sequence is TGTGCCAGCAGCTTAGGAGAGCGGGGGGGCAATACGCAGTATTTT. This gives the protein CASSLGERGGNTQYF.